This T cell receptor beta chain was recorded in a study of blood T cells in healthy people across ages. Study conclusions and caveats: Aged donors had fewer naive CD4+ cells and lower diversity than long-lived donors.

Together with a sample-barcoded 5' primer, a J-beta primer mix was included in a second PCR lasting roughly 6 to 12 cycles. No fewer than 3 million CDR3-containing paired-end reads came from each sample. Via MiXCR, TCRdb re-called the 5' RACE reads, giving one row per CDR3 protein. Of around 1,000,000 distinct CDR3 sequences in the sample, approximately 25% were seen once. As regards this clonotype: The antigen remains undetermined.

Germline CDR1 is SGHTA and CDR2 is FQGTGA. The CDR3 sequence is 15 residues long. V lost 3 bases and J lost 7; bases outside the gene matches: 10. These same records also appear under a second study, on T cells of mothers and their children. That publication notes: Barcodes and 2-4 random nucleotides were added by M1S in the second PCR. Related and unrelated pairs show similar thymic shaping of TCR recombination output.

The chain employs TRBV7-3 and TRBJ1-1, with 8 bases matching TRBD1. This sequence was found in a girl aged 2 to 9 in good health. The sample taken for sequencing was blood. CDR3 sequence (DNA): TGTGCCAGCAGCTTCGGGCAGGGGGCGAGGGGTGAAGCTTTCTTT. Translated, it gives CASSFGQGARGEAFF.